This T cell receptor (beta chain) was recovered during a study of control samples from healthy donors and cancer patients. Comment on this clone: Distinct nucleotide sequences in the sample also encode this CDR3.

Germline CDR1 SEHNR, CDR2 FQNEAQ (reference sequence). The CDR3 has 11 amino acids. The V end lost 1 base, the J end lost 6 bases, and 0 bases lay between the germline ends. Method: immunoSEQ multiplex PCR; TCRdb's copy keeps in-frame clones and lacks some. The repertoire includes some 200,000 clones, roughly nine tenths of them detected once, and 1.5% sits in the top ten. The clonotype originates from a woman aged 25 to 39 in good health. The specimen was blood. The rearrangement uses TRBV7-9 and TRBJ1-4; D is unclear. CDR3 sequence: CASSLDEKLFF. DNA of the CDR3: TGTGCCAGCAGCTTAGATGAAAAACTGTTTTTT.